The sample holds many counts of the clone carrying this T cell receptor (beta chain). Antigen unknown. A single record per CDR3 protein comes from TCRdb applying MiXCR to the PCR reads. This repertoire shows around 460,000 distinct CDR3 sequences, around 21% found once; its top ten account for around 0.84%. Naive CD8 T cells were picked out by sorting for CD8+CD4-CCR7+CD45RA+. This record belongs to a study of molecular identifiers for immune sequencing clone quantification. Study-level points and caveats: More than 97% of effector molecules, versus under 1% of naive-cell molecules, belonged to clones above 20 RNA copies.

The V gene's germline CDR1 is DFQATT and CDR2 SNEGSKA (reference sequence). The CDR3 covers 16 residues. The V gene lost 4 bases and the J gene lost 4 bases, with 21 bases spanning the gap. The V gene is TRBV20-1, the J gene TRBJ2-3; possible D gene TRBD2, 6 bases. Material: naive CD8+ T cells from blood, with Jurkat cell RNA spiked in. Specified subset: FACS-sorted CD8+CD4-CCR7+CD45RA+ naive T cells. This receptor was identified in a human donor in good health. Some libraries in this study had Jurkat cell RNA spiked in. CDR3 in amino acids: CSAKSRRGIRSDTQYF. CDR3 DNA sequence: TGCAGTGCTAAGTCCCGCCGCGGGATACGCTCAGATACGCAGTATTTT.